These 17 T cell receptor beta chains were sequenced from one sample in a study of blood T cell repertoires in COVID-19. Sequenced by immunoSEQ multiplex PCR; TCRdb stores in-frame clones only, minus some. The sample consists of tens of thousands of clones, approximately 84% of them appearing once. Sequenced input: peripheral blood. These receptors originate from a man in his 70s with acute or convalescent COVID-19.

J is TRBJ2-7 and V is TRBV6-5; TRBD2 agrees at 7 bases. With 6 bases clipped from V and 3 bases from J, the junction kept 8 bases outside the gene matches. Germline V gene lookup returns CDR1 MNHEY and CDR2 SVGAGI. The CDR3 has 14 residues. The CDR3 DNA reads TGTGCCAGCAGGGGCGGGAGCACCCTCTACGAGCAGTACTTC. Amino acids: CASRGGSTLYEQYF.

The gene calls are TRBV25-1 and TRBJ1-1; no reliable D call. This CDR3 region has 13 residues. V dropped 6 bases and J dropped 4 bases, with 12 bases sitting between them. Germline CDR1 and CDR2: MGHDK and SYGVNS. CDR3 sequence: CASSEGRSTEAFF. CDR3 DNA: TGTGCCAGCAGCGAGGGTAGAAGCACTGAAGCTTTCTTT.

The chain uses TRBV4-1 and TRBJ2-7; possible D gene TRBD2, 5 bases. CDR1 and CDR2 from the germline V gene are MGHRA and YSYEKL. This CDR3 region has 15 residues. Trimming cost V 0 bases and J 3 bases, with 12 bases left between them. CDR3 region: CASSQEPDGGYEQYF. The CDR3 DNA reads as TGCGCCAGCAGCCAAGAACCGGACGGAGGCTACGAGCAGTACTTC.

The chain is built from TRBV5-1 and TRBJ1-4; 9 bases align to TRBD1. The CDR3 runs 14 residues. Germline V lookup: CDR1 SGHRS, CDR2 YFSETQ. After removal of 9 bases from V and 5 bases from J, the junction contained 8 bases not matched to a gene. The CDR3 nucleotides are TGCGCCACCGGCCTCGGGACAGGGAATGAAAAACTGTTTTTT. It encodes CATGLGTGNEKLFF. Complete variable domain (other parts from reference TRBV5-1 and TRBJ1-4): KAGVTQTPRYLIKTRGQQVTLSCSPISGHRSVSWYQQTPGQGLQFLFEYFSETQRNKGNFPGRFSGRQFSNSRSEMNVSTLELGDSALYLCATGLGTGNEKLFFGSGTQLSVL.

The rearrangement uses TRBV6-5 and TRBJ1-1; 7 bases align to TRBD1. This CDR3 contains 14 residues. The V gene's germline CDR1 is MNHEY and CDR2 SVGAGI. Trimming cost V 7 bases and J 1 base; bases outside gene matches: 6. CDR3 residues: CASTLQGGNTEAFF. As DNA, the CDR3 is TGTGCCAGCACTTTGCAGGGGGGGAACACTGAAGCTTTCTTT.

The sample holds a few counts of this clone. V is TRBV21-1 and J is TRBJ2-7; the listed D gene, TRBD2, was not tested against the DNA. TRBV21-1 is listed as a pseudogene. This CDR3 is built from 16 residues. The CDR3 coding sequence is TGTGCCAGCAGCAAGAGGGAGGTCCCATCAACCTACGAGCAGTACTTC. Translating it yields CASSKREVPSTYEQYF.

The chain joins TRBV5-1 to TRBJ1-4; 7 bases line up with TRBD1. Germline-derived CDR1 and CDR2 are SGHRS and YFSETQ. This CDR3 contains 16 residues. Trimming cost V 7 bases and J 0 bases; bases outside gene matches: 9. The CDR3 nucleotides are TGCGCCAGCCAACGCGGGACAGCCGCAACTAATGAAAAACTGTTTTTT. Its protein product is CASQRGTAATNEKLFF.

CDR3 amino acids: CASSFAGGENYGYTF. DNA of the CDR3: TGTGCCAGCAGCTTTGCAGGGGGCGAGAACTATGGCTACACCTTC. V is TRBV3-1 (or the pseudogene TRBV3-2) and J is TRBJ1-2, with 8 bases fitting TRBD1. Trimming at V came to 5 bases and at J to 2 bases, leaving 7 bases not matched to a gene. This CDR3 is 15 amino acids long. Germline values: CDR1 LGHDT, CDR2 YNNKEL (reference sequence).

This chain connects TRBV10-3 to TRBJ2-3, with unresolved D. The germline V gene has CDR1 ENHRY and CDR2 SYGVKD. The CDR3 is 15 residues long. V dropped 4 bases and J dropped 3 bases, with 14 bases sitting between them. The DNA for the CDR3 is TGTGCCATCAGTGGCCCGGGTCAGCCTACAGATACGCAGTATTTT. This sequence encodes CAISGPGQPTDTQYF.

This clone was seen only a few times. The chain combines TRBV5-1 with TRBJ2-1; the D gene is possibly TRBD1 (6 bases). The V gene lost 2 bases and the J gene lost 1 base, with 10 bases spanning the gap. CDR1 is SGHRS, CDR2 YFSETQ, per germline. The CDR3 is made up of 15 amino acids. The CDR3 is CASSLQGFSYNEQFF. CDR3 DNA sequence: TGCGCCAGCAGCTTACAGGGTTTTTCCTACAATGAGCAGTTCTTC.

The chain links TRBV5-1 to TRBJ1-5; 8 bases align to TRBD1. With V trimmed by 4 bases and J by 7 bases, 4 bases remained unmatched. CDR1 and CDR2 from the germline V gene are SGHRS and YFSETQ. This CDR3 has 13 residues. DNA for the CDR3: TGCGCCAGCAGCCTAGGACAGGGCCAGCCCCAGCATTTT. Protein product: CASSLGQGQPQHF.

The chain employs TRBV5-6 and TRBJ1-4; TRBD1 matches 9 bases. This CDR3 is 14 amino acids long. Germline values: CDR1 SGHDT, CDR2 YYEEEE. Trimming at V came to 2 bases and at J to 5 bases, leaving 1 base not matched to a gene. CDR3 in DNA: TGTGCCAGCAGCTTAGGGACAGGGAATGAAAAACTGTTTTTT. The encoded protein is CASSLGTGNEKLFF.

This clone was counted only a few times. The chain joins TRBV19 to TRBJ2-6, with D hard to call. CDR1 is LNHDA and CDR2 is SQIVND in the germline V gene (reference sequence). V was trimmed by 3 bases and J by 2 bases, leaving 8 bases between them. This CDR3 is 15 amino acids long. The DNA of the CDR3 is TGTGCCAGTAGTATTATAACTGCTGGGGCCAACGTCCTGACTTTC. It yields the protein CASSIITAGANVLTF. Looking up the rest from reference TRBV19 and TRBJ2-6 gives the full variable domain: DGGITQSPKYLFRKEGQNVTLSCEQNLNHDAMYWYRQDPGQGLRLIYYSQIVNDFQKGDIAEGYSVSREKKESFPLTVTSAQKNPTAFYLCASSIITAGANVLTFGAGSRLTVL.

The rearrangement joins TRBV11-3 to TRBJ2-7; TRBD2 matches at 7 bases. CDR3 length: 15 amino acids. Germline V gene data show CDR1 as SGHNT and CDR2 as YENEEA. V was clipped by 1 base and J by 6 bases; unmatched bases: 9. In DNA form, the CDR3 reads TGTGCCAGCAGCTTAGTTGCGGGAGCCTTTTCCGAGCAGTACTTC. Protein product: CASSLVAGAFSEQYF. Looking up the rest from reference TRBV11-3 and TRBJ2-7 gives the full variable domain: EAGVVQSPRYKIIEKKQPVAFWCNPISGHNTLYWYLQNLGQGPELLIRYENEEAVDDSQLPKDRFSAERLKGVDSTLKIQPAELGDSAVYLCASSLVAGAFSEQYFGPGTRLTVT.

The CDR3 DNA follows: TGTGCCAGCAGCCCCCCTCGAGGGGGGGACGGAGATACGCAGTATTTT. Residues: CASSPPRGGDGDTQYF. The chain recombines TRBV5-4 with TRBJ2-3; D is possibly TRBD2 (7 bases). Germline-derived CDR1 and CDR2 are SGHNT and YYREEE (reference sequence). Trimming removed 4 bases from V and 5 bases from J, with 20 bases in between. The CDR3 sequence is 16 residues long.

This chain links TRBV15 with TRBJ2-5, with D unresolved. V gave up 7 bases and J gave up 2 bases, with 14 bases separating them. CDR3 length: 14 amino acids. From germline, CDR1 is LNHNV and CDR2 YYDKDF (reference sequence). CDR3 loop: CATMKRTKQETQYF. CDR3 nucleotides: TGTGCCACCATGAAGCGCACTAAACAAGAGACCCAGTACTTC. The complete variable domain, with remaining parts taken from reference TRBV15 and TRBJ2-5, reads DAMVIQNPRYQVTQFGKPVTLSCSQTLNHNVMYWYQQKSSQAPKLLFHYYDKDFNNEADTPDNFQSRRPNTSFCFLDIRSPGLGDTAMYLCATMKRTKQETQYFGPGTRLLVL.

This chain connects TRBV11-3 to TRBJ2-3; a possible D gene is TRBD1 (6 bases). The CDR3 has 12 amino acids. Trimming shortened V by 6 bases and J by 5 bases, and 9 bases separated the two germline ends. Germline values: CDR1 SGHNT, CDR2 YENEEA. DNA for the CDR3: TGTGCCAGCAGTGCACAGGGAGATACGCAGTATTTT. Amino acids: CASSAQGDTQYF.